This TCR beta chain emerged from a study of T cell responses to AZD1222 COVID-19 vaccine (dated by TCRdb to the early 2020s). With respect to the entire study: TCR sequencing was performed for approximately 240 trial participants, of whom about 200 were given two doses of AZD1222 and around 25 were given two doses of MenACWY control vaccine. Trial participants were enrolled into age subgroups of 18-55, 56-69 and 70-plus years, which contained 148, 28 and 57 TCR-sequenced participants, respectively.

CDR1 MNHEY and CDR2 SMNVEV are derived from the germline V gene (reference sequence). Cut back by 6 bases and 4 bases, the V and J ends lie 12 bases apart. Counted from cysteine to phenylalanine, this CDR3 has 13 amino acids. The kept DNA is CDR3 alone, 39 bases in frame from the first base. According to the study, the label for this sample's time point signals: about 28 days (+/-7) after the second vaccine dose. AZD1222 recipients whose second dose came at about 4 weeks and those whose second dose came at about 12 weeks were combined into one group, since spike-specific TCR depth and breadth did not differ between the two schedules. The vaccinee samples were drawn from two UK trials, COV001 and COV002, one of which was a single-blind randomized controlled phase 2/3 trial testing AZD1222 (ChAdOx1 nCoV-19) in healthy adults. For TCRbeta chain sequencing, PBMC samples from trial participants were taken at day 0 and at day 28 after the second dose.

The research as a whole found: Conclusions about previously exposed vaccinees were limited because only six AZD1222 recipients were SARS-CoV-2 seropositive at baseline. Most participants were white British and females outnumbered males, and the authors suggested that clonal diversity may have been underestimated. Nearly half of unique spike-specific TCRs reportedly recognized epitopes outside regions mutated in the B.1.351 and B.1.1.7 variants. Spike-specific TCR breadth and depth rose significantly after two AZD1222 doses compared with day 0 and with MenACWY recipients. Because no day 14 peak-response samples were available, repertoires were characterized only after the peak T cell response. The 56-69-year group was small, and its depth increase did not reach significance, likely because of low power. CD4 TCRs associated with the vaccine covered the entire spike protein, and the dominant responses were in regions 160-218 and 743-854.

The CDR3 regions of human TCRbeta chains were analyzed by immunosequencing. Under the source paper's analysis protocol: Repertoire TCRs were checked for matches against a reference library of SARS-CoV-2-specific TCRs that had been generated using the MIRA antigen-specificity platform. Breadth was defined as the fraction of unique TCRs that were SARS-CoV-2-associated, and depth was defined as the fraction of total T cells that were SARS-CoV-2-associated. Each spike-specific TCR was assigned to its reactive spike region and to a CD4 or CD8 class using the MIRA data. Log10-transformed breadth and depth values were compared by one-way ANOVA with Sidak's multiple comparisons tests. TCRdb obtained this table from immuneACCESS and retained in-frame rearrangements with V and J assigned. These tables miss some clones; where compared with another copy, unresolved V genes account for less than half of the shortfall, and the remainder is unexplained. V, J and clone size derive from that table, while D and trimming were established from the DNA sequence. The sample records 120,000 to 150,000 clones, approximately 90% of which are singletons. Around 1.5% of the sample is taken by the ten largest.

Worth noting for this clone: Its antigen has not been determined. No much larger clone exists at a distance of one base, and base qualities are not known.

The sequence was collected from an adult who received the AZD1222 COVID-19 vaccine. The V and J genes are TRBV27 and TRBJ1-2; 5 matching bases give a weak D call of TRBD1. This specimen was peripheral blood, taken 28 days after the second AZD1222 dose. Here the CDR3 is given as CASSSGTVYGYTF. In nucleotides, the sequence is TGTGCCAGCAGCTCCGGGACGGTCTATGGCTACACCTTC.